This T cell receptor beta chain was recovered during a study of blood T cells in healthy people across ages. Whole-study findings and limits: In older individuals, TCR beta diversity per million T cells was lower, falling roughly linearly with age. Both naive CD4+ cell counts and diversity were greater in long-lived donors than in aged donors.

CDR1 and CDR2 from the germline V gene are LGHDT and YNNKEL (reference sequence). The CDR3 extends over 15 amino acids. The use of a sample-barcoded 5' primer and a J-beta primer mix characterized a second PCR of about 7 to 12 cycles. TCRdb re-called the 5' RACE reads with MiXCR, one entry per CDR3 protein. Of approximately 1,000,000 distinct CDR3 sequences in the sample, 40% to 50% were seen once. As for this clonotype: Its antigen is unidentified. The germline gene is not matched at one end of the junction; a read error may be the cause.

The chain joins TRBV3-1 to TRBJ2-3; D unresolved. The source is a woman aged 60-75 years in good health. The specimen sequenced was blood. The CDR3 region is CASSQDPRSTDTQYF. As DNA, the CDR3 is TGTGCCAGCAGTCAAGACCCTCGCTCCACAGATACGCAGTATTTT.